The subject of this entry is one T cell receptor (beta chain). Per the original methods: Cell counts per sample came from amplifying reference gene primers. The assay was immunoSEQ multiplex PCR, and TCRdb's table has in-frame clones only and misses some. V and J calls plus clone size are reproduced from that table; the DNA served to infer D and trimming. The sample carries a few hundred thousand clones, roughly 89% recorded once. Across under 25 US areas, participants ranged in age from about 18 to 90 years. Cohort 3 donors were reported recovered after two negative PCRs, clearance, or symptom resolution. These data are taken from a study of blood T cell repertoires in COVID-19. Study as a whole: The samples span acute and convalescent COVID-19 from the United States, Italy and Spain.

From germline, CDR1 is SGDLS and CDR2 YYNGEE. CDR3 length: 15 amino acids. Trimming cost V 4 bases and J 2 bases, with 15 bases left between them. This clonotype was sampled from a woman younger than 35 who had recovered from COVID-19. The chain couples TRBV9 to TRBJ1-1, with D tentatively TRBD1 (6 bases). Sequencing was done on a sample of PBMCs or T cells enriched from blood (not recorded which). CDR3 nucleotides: TGTGCCAGCAGCCTTGGACAGCACACTAACACTGAAGCTTTCTTT. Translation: CASSLGQHTNTEAFF.